This is a list of T cell receptor beta chains from one sample in a study of post-analysis software for immune sequencing data. TCRdb fed the PCR reads into MiXCR, producing one record per CDR3 protein. The table includes approximately 440,000 distinct CDR3 sequences, under 55% detected once. The sequenced sample consisted of blood. These receptors were collected from a girl between 10 and 17 years old with multiple sclerosis. CDR3s include the opening cysteine and the closing phenylalanine or tryptophan.

v_call,j_call,cdr3_aa
TRBV11-2,TRBJ2-1,CASSLAGGPILGQFF
TRBV9,TRBJ2-7,CASSPRTGDSSYEQYF
TRBV12-3/TRBV12-4,TRBJ2-3,CASGLPDTQYF
TRBV9,TRBJ2-7,CASSTEETGAYEQYF
TRBV20-1,TRBJ2-1,CSVETSGSEQFF
TRBV7-2,TRBJ2-1,CASSLGGGLAGAYNEQFF
TRBV27,TRBJ2-7,CASSLASGTPYEQYF
TRBV12-3/TRBV12-4,TRBJ2-5,CASSARPGSETQYF
TRBV7-2,TRBJ1-2,CASTDQTRGGIYGGYTF
TRBV9,TRBJ2-3,CASSVAPLRTDTQYF
TRBV4-1,TRBJ1-5,CASSQGAGGRNQPQHF
TRBV27,TRBJ2-1,CASSLGQGPYNEQFF
TRBV20-1,TRBJ2-7,CSARDPRGASYEQYF
TRBV29-1,TRBJ1-2,CSVEETGGYTF
TRBV6-2/TRBV6-3,TRBJ2-7,CASTTRRWAQTHYEQYF
TRBV7-9,TRBJ2-5,CASSKTSGQETQYF
TRBV2,TRBJ2-5,CASFGQGQETQYF
TRBV6-1,TRBJ2-1,CASRGLAGVNEQFF